Listed below are T cell receptor beta chains from one sample, sequenced in a study of blood T cell repertoires in COVID-19. Here immunoSEQ multiplex PCR was the method, and the copy in TCRdb shows in-frame clones only, minus some. The table includes 250,000 or so clones, roughly 81% detected once. The material sequenced was PBMCs or T cells enriched from blood (not recorded which). The origin of the receptors is a woman aged 45-59 years who had been exposed to COVID-19. Both conserved end residues are part of each CDR3. A D gene is named only where the DNA matches it firmly. Size is stated for part of the rows, as once, few or many counts, or as a class when the clone is expanded.

D gene: -; V gene: TRBV11-2; J gene: TRBJ2-5; clone size: -; CDR3 DNA: TGTGCCAGCAGCTTAATGGCCGGAGCCCGGGAGACCCAGTACTTC; CDR3 protein: CASSLMAGARETQYF
D gene: -; V gene: TRBV19; J gene: TRBJ1-5; clone size: -; CDR3 DNA: TGTGCCAGTAGTATGACCCCGGGGAATCAGCCCCAGCATTTT; CDR3 protein: CASSMTPGNQPQHF
D gene: -; V gene: TRBV6-5; J gene: TRBJ1-6; clone size: -; CDR3 DNA: TGTGCCAGCAGGGACACATCTAATTCACCCCTCCACTTT; CDR3 protein: CASRDTSNSPLHF
D gene: -; V gene: TRBV19; J gene: TRBJ1-1; clone size: -; CDR3 DNA: TGTGCCAGTAGTATAGCCGGGGGGCGGAAAGCTTTCTTT; CDR3 protein: CASSIAGGRKAFF
D gene: -; V gene: TRBV4-3; J gene: TRBJ2-3; clone size: -; CDR3 DNA: TGCGCCAGCAGCCAAGTTTTCGGACTACTCACAGATACGCAGTATTTT; CDR3 protein: CASSQVFGLLTDTQYF
D gene: -; V gene: TRBV7-8; J gene: TRBJ1-1; clone size: few; CDR3 DNA: TGTGCCAGCAGCTTCCTCGGGACATTTAACACTGAAGCTTTCTTT; CDR3 protein: CASSFLGTFNTEAFF
D gene: TRBD2; V gene: TRBV27; J gene: TRBJ2-1; clone size: -; CDR3 DNA: TGTGCCAGCACGGGGGAGGGGCGGAATGAGCAGTTCTTC; CDR3 protein: CASTGEGRNEQFF
D gene: -; V gene: TRBV18; J gene: TRBJ1-2; clone size: -; CDR3 DNA: TGTGCCAGCTCACCGGGAAGGGAGGGCTACACCTTC; CDR3 protein: CASSPGREGYTF
D gene: -; V gene: TRBV11-2; J gene: TRBJ1-3; clone size: -; CDR3 DNA: TGTGCCAGCAGCGCCCCTTCAGGTCTAAGGGGAAACACCATATATTTT; CDR3 protein: CASSAPSGLRGNTIYF
D gene: TRBD2; V gene: TRBV6-4; J gene: TRBJ2-1; clone size: -; CDR3 DNA: TGTGCCAGCAGCCCGACTAGCGGGGCCCCCAATGAGCAGTTCTTC; CDR3 protein: CASSPTSGAPNEQFF
D gene: TRBD1; V gene: TRBV7-2; J gene: TRBJ2-7; clone size: -; CDR3 DNA: TGTGCCAGCAGCTTTGACAGGGGGGCAAGCGAGCAGTACTTC; CDR3 protein: CASSFDRGASEQYF
D gene: -; V gene: TRBV23-1; J gene: TRBJ2-3; clone size: -; CDR3 DNA: TGCGCCAGCAGTCAACCGCCTATAACAGGGTATCGCACAGATACGCAGTATTTT; CDR3 protein: CASSQPPITGYRTDTQYF
D gene: -; V gene: TRBV5-1; J gene: TRBJ1-5; clone size: -; CDR3 DNA: TGCGCCAGCAGCTTGGCGGGGGGCAATCAGCCCCAGCATTTT; CDR3 protein: CASSLAGGNQPQHF
D gene: -; V gene: TRBV12-3/TRBV12-4; J gene: TRBJ1-1; clone size: -; CDR3 DNA: TGTGCCAGCAGTTTGGAGGGGCTCACTGAAGCTTTCTTT; CDR3 protein: CASSLEGLTEAFF
D gene: -; V gene: TRBV6-5; J gene: TRBJ1-2; clone size: few; CDR3 DNA: TGTGCCAGCAGCCCCCCCGCGGGGCTAGATGGCTACACCTTC; CDR3 protein: CASSPPAGLDGYTF
D gene: -; V gene: TRBV11-2; J gene: TRBJ1-4; clone size: once; CDR3 DNA: TGTGCCAGCAGCTTAGGACTTCGGTCAGGGGACGAAAAACTGTTTTTT; CDR3 protein: CASSLGLRSGDEKLFF
D gene: -; V gene: TRBV19; J gene: TRBJ1-2; clone size: once; CDR3 DNA: TGTGCCAGTAGTATCGTTGCAGGGAACTATGGCTACACCTTC; CDR3 protein: CASSIVAGNYGYTF
D gene: TRBD2; V gene: TRBV7-2; J gene: TRBJ2-3; clone size: -; CDR3 DNA: TGTGCCAGCAGCTTTCCCCGCGGGGGGCAAGCCTTTACGCAGTATTTT; CDR3 protein: CASSFPRGGQAFTQYF
D gene: -; V gene: TRBV27; J gene: TRBJ2-7; clone size: -; CDR3 DNA: TGTGCCAGCAGTTCCCGGACACCTTCCTACGAGCAGTACTTC; CDR3 protein: CASSSRTPSYEQYF
D gene: TRBD1; V gene: TRBV29-1; J gene: TRBJ1-1; clone size: -; CDR3 DNA: TGCAGCGTCGGGGACAGGGTGCCTGAAGCTTTCTTT; CDR3 protein: CSVGDRVPEAFF
D gene: TRBD2; V gene: TRBV9; J gene: TRBJ2-3; clone size: -; CDR3 DNA: TGTGCCAGCAGCATCGGGACTAGCGGGCTTATCGATACGCAGTATTTT; CDR3 protein: CASSIGTSGLIDTQYF
D gene: TRBD1; V gene: TRBV25-1; J gene: TRBJ1-2; clone size: -; CDR3 DNA: TGTGCCAGCAGTGTAGGGGACAGGGGCTACACCTTC; CDR3 protein: CASSVGDRGYTF
D gene: TRBD1; V gene: TRBV9; J gene: TRBJ1-2; clone size: -; CDR3 DNA: TGTGCCAGCAGCCCCCGGGACAGGGGGTTTAGTGGCTACACCTTC; CDR3 protein: CASSPRDRGFSGYTF
D gene: -; V gene: TRBV30; J gene: TRBJ2-1; clone size: -; CDR3 DNA: TGTGCCTGGAGTTTACTCGCGGGGATTCACAATGAGCAGTTCTTC; CDR3 protein: CAWSLLAGIHNEQFF
D gene: -; V gene: TRBV21-1; J gene: TRBJ2-3; clone size: -; CDR3 DNA: TGTGCCAGCAGCAAAGCGGGGGGGACAGATACGCAGTATTTT; CDR3 protein: CASSKAGGTDTQYF
D gene: -; V gene: TRBV9; J gene: TRBJ1-3; clone size: -; CDR3 DNA: TGTGCCAGCAAACCCCTAAACAGGGGAAACACCATATATTTT; CDR3 protein: CASKPLNRGNTIYF
D gene: -; V gene: TRBV4-3; J gene: TRBJ1-1; clone size: -; CDR3 DNA: TGCGCCAGCAGCCAGGGGGGTCTGAATACTGAAGCTTTCTTT; CDR3 protein: CASSQGGLNTEAFF
D gene: -; V gene: TRBV5-1; J gene: TRBJ2-1; clone size: once; CDR3 DNA: TGCGCCAGCAGATTAGACTCCAGCTCCTACAATGAGCAGTTCTTC; CDR3 protein: CASRLDSSSYNEQFF
D gene: -; V gene: TRBV5-4; J gene: TRBJ1-1; clone size: -; CDR3 DNA: TGTGCCAGCTCACGCACGGGGAGTAGGATGAACACTGAAGCTTTCTTT; CDR3 protein: CASSRTGSRMNTEAFF